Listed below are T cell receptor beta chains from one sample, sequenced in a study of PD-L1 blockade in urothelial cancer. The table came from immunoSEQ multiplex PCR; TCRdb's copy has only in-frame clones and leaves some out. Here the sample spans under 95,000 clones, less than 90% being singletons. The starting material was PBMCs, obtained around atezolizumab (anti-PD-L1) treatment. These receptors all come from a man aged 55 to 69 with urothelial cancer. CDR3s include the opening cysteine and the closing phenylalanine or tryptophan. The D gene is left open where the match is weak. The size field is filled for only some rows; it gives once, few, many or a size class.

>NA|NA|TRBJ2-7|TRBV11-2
CASSYVSRDLGSEQYF
TGTGCCAGCAGCTACGTTTCGCGGGACCTCGGGAGTGAGCAGTACTTC
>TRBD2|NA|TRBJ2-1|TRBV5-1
CASSLGTSGGASNEQFF
TGCGCCAGCAGCTTGGGGACTAGCGGGGGGGCCTCCAATGAGCAGTTCTTC
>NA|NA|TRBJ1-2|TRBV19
CASSILGAEANYGYTF
TGTGCCAGTAGCATACTTGGGGCAGAAGCTAACTATGGCTACACCTTC
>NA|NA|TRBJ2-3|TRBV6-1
CASSEYASGDTDTQYF
TGTGCCAGCAGTGAATACGCATCGGGAGACACAGATACGCAGTATTTT
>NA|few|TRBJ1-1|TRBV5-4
CASSPDGGGKNTEAFF
TGTGCCAGCAGCCCGGATGGGGGGGGCAAGAACACTGAAGCTTTCTTT
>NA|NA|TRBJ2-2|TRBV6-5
CASSTRGGTGELFF
TGTGCCAGCAGTACCCGAGGGGGAACCGGGGAGCTGTTTTTT
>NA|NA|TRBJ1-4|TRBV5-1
CASSRQIRETNEKLFF
TGCGCCAGCAGCAGACAAATCAGGGAAACTAATGAAAAACTGTTTTTT
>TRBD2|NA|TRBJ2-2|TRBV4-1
CASSQGGTSALNTGELFF
TGCGCCAGCAGCCAAGGGGGGACTAGCGCCCTGAACACCGGGGAGCTGTTTTTT
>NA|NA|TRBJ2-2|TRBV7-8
CASSLTDTNTGELFF
TGTGCCAGCAGCTTAACAGACACGAACACCGGGGAGCTGTTTTTT
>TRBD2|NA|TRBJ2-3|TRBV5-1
CAGNLAGGQGDTQYF
TGCGCCGGGAACCTCGCGGGGGGCCAGGGAGATACGCAGTATTTT
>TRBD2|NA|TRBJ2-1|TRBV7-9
CASSLRGIGASGVYNEQFF
TGTGCCAGCAGCTTAAGAGGTATCGGGGCTAGCGGGGTGTACAATGAGCAGTTCTTC
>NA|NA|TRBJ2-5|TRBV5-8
CASSASGAAETQYF
TGTGCCAGCAGCGCCTCAGGGGCCGCGGAGACCCAGTACTTC
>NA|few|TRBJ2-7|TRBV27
CASPPRGSEQYF
TGTGCCAGCCCCCCACGGGGGTCCGAGCAGTACTTC
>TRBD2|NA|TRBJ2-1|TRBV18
CASSRLAGDNEQFF
TGTGCCAGCTCCCGACTAGCGGGGGACAATGAGCAGTTCTTC
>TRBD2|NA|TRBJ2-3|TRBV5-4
CASSSGRTGSGNTQYF
TGTGCCAGCAGCTCAGGGCGCACCGGGAGCGGGAATACGCAGTATTTT
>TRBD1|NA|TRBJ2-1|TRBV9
CASSAQGVRTNEQFF
TGTGCCAGCAGCGCCCAGGGGGTACGAACCAATGAGCAGTTCTTC
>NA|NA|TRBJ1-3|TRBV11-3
CASSLVAGSGNTIYF
TGTGCCAGCAGCTTAGTCGCGGGGAGTGGAAACACCATATATTTT
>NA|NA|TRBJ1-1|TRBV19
CASSKRTGSFTEAFF
TGTGCCAGTAGTAAAAGAACAGGATCCTTCACTGAAGCTTTCTTT
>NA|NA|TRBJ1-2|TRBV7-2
CASIPDSRYGYTF
TGTGCCAGCATCCCGGACAGCCGCTATGGCTACACCTTC
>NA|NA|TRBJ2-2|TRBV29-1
CSVEGPAGPGELFF
TGCAGCGTTGAAGGGCCGGCGGGGCCCGGGGAGCTGTTTTTT
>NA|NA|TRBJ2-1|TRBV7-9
CASSLYGAEYNEQFF
TGTGCCAGCAGCTTATATGGGGCTGAGTACAATGAGCAGTTCTTC
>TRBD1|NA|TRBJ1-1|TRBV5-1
CASSRDRGLTEAFF
TGCGCCAGCAGTCGGGACAGGGGACTCACTGAAGCTTTCTTT
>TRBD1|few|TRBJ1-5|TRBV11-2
CASSSNRDSSNQPQHF
TGTGCCAGCAGCTCGAACCGGGACAGTAGCAATCAGCCCCAGCATTTT
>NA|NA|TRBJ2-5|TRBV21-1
CASSKVTGGHQETQYF
TGTGCCAGCAGCAAAGTAACGGGGGGCCATCAAGAGACCCAGTACTTC
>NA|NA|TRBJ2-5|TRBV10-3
CAISDPAVQETQYF
TGTGCCATCAGTGACCCAGCGGTCCAAGAGACCCAGTACTTC
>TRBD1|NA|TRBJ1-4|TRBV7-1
CASSSNTGGGWEKLFF
TGTGCCAGCAGCTCGAACACAGGGGGCGGTTGGGAAAAACTGTTTTTT
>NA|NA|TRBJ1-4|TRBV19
CATWGGSANEKLFF
TGTGCCACCTGGGGAGGATCAGCTAATGAAAAACTGTTTTTT
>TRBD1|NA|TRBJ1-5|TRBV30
CAWKGAGQPQHF
TGTGCCTGGAAGGGGGCAGGGCAGCCCCAGCATTTT
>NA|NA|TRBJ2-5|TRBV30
CAWSVLASETQYF
TGTGCCTGGAGTGTCCTAGCGAGTGAGACCCAGTACTTC
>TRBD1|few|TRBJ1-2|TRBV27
CASSARQGRDGYTF
TGTGCCAGCAGTGCCCGACAGGGAAGGGATGGCTACACCTTC
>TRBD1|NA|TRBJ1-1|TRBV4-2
CASSPRQGAMNTEAFF
TGTGCCAGCAGCCCCAGACAGGGGGCTATGAACACTGAAGCTTTCTTT
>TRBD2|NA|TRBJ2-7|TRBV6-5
CASSYQAGEIYEQYF
TGTGCCAGCAGTTACCAAGCGGGAGAGATATACGAGCAGTACTTC
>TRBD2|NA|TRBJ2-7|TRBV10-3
CAISGGLAGAKYEQYF
TGTGCCATCAGTGGGGGACTAGCGGGGGCCAAATACGAGCAGTACTTC
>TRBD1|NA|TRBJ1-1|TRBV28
CASSFGTGEKAEAFF
TGTGCCAGCAGTTTTGGGACAGGGGAAAAGGCTGAAGCTTTCTTT
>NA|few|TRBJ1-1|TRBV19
CATMGGGTEAFF
TGTGCCACCATGGGCGGAGGGACTGAAGCTTTCTTT
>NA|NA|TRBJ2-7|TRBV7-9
CASRPGVNNEQYF
TGTGCCAGCAGACCGGGAGTTAACAACGAGCAGTACTTC
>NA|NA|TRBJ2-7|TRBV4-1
CASSQPGRGYEQYF
TGCGCCAGCAGCCAACCGGGCAGGGGCTACGAGCAGTACTTC
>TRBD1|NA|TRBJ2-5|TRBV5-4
CASSLGQGVVETQYF
TGTGCCAGCAGCCTCGGACAGGGTGTAGTGGAGACCCAGTACTTC
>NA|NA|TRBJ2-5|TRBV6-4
CASSGRGYF
TGTGCCAGCAGTGGGCGGGGTTACTTC
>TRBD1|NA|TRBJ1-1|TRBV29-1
CSGQGAVRTEAFF
TGCAGCGGACAGGGGGCGGTAAGGACTGAAGCTTTCTTT
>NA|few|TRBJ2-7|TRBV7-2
CASSPWGRKSEQYF
TGTGCCAGCAGCCCTTGGGGGAGGAAGAGCGAGCAGTACTTC
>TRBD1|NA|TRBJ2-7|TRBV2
CASRTGTGDGSYEQYF
TGTGCCAGCAGGACCGGGACAGGGGACGGTAGCTACGAGCAGTACTTC